The 32 T cell receptor beta chains below all came from one sample that was sequenced in a study of read filtering for tumor transcriptome and immune sequencing. This library used approximately 390 ng RNA and molecular barcoded adaptors spanning alpha/delta and beta/gamma chains. Via MiXCR, TCRdb re-called the reads, giving one row per CDR3 protein. The sample yields fewer than 75,000 distinct CDR3 sequences, under 25% seen once. Source material: a population of CD138-negative cells sorted from bone marrow. Source of these receptors: a donor aged 40 or older with multiple myeloma.

This clonotype was seen repeatedly, ten times or more. This CDR3 reads CASTPTGETGELFF. The CDR3 region has the DNA TGTGCCAGCACCCCGACAGGGGAAACCGGGGAGCTGTTTTTT. The V call is TRBV7-8, the J call TRBJ2-2; 8 nucleotides agree with TRBD1. Trimming removed 7 bases from V and 5 bases from J; junction bases left unmatched: 6. The CDR3 totals 14 residues. From germline, CDR1 is SGHVS and CDR2 FQNEAQ.

V gene TRBV2 combines with J gene TRBJ2-3, with a weak D call TRBD2 (6 bases). Germline CDR1 reads SNHLY; CDR2 reads FYNNEI. V gave up 3 bases and J gave up 4 bases, with 17 bases separating them. This CDR3 spans 16 amino acids. In DNA, the CDR3 is TGTGCCAGCAGTGACCTGACTCGCGGGGCATCAGATACGCAGTATTTT. Translating it yields CASSDLTRGASDTQYF.

With regard to this clonotype: The conserved phenylalanine or tryptophan normally closing the CDR3 is absent here, so this likely arose from a read error. The DNA is omitted, as the CDR3 cannot be located on it reliably, and the CDR3 follows TCRdb's listing. The rearrangement links TRBV20-1 to TRBJ1-1; the table's D call TRBD1 went unverified against the DNA. CDR1 is DFQATT, CDR2 SNEGSKA, per germline (reference sequence). The CDR3 adds up to 14 amino acids, both ends counted. CDR3 amino acids: CSALKPPSNTEAFL.

This clonotype appeared a few times. This chain connects TRBV7-2 to TRBJ2-7, with D tentatively TRBD1 or TRBD2 (5 bases each). The V end lost 5 bases, the J end lost 6 bases, and 26 bases lay between the germline ends. Per germline, CDR1 SGHTA and CDR2 FQGNSA. The CDR3 spans 17 residues. The CDR3 here is CASSPQSGWDRAGEQYF. The CDR3 DNA reads TGTGCCAGCAGCCCCCAAAGCGGCTGGGACCGGGCGGGCGAGCAGTACTTC. The full variable domain, in which reference TRBV7-2 and TRBJ2-7 provide the parts outside the CDR3, is GAGVSQSPSNKVTEKGKDVELRCDPISGHTALYWYRQSLGQGLEFLIYFQGNSAPDKSGLPSDRFSAERTGGSVSTLTIQRTQQEDSAVYLCASSPQSGWDRAGEQYFGPGTRLTVT.

This clonotype was seen only a few times. The chain carries TRBV6-1 and TRBJ2-6; D gene uncertain. Trimming pared 5 bases from V and 0 bases from J, leaving 5 bases between. Germline CDR1 MNHNS, CDR2 SASEGT. CDR3 length: 14 amino acids. For the CDR3, the DNA is TGTGCCAGCAGTCGGAACTCTGGGGCCAACGTCCTGACTTTC. Its translation: CASSRNSGANVLTF.

As concerns this clonotype: A much larger clonotype is one base distant, so this may be a read error. V gene TRBV28 combines with J gene TRBJ1-5; TRBD1 aligns across 8 bases. There are 16 residues in the CDR3. CDR1 and CDR2 from the germline V gene are MDHEN and SYDVKM. CDR3 DNA: TGTGCCGGCAGTTCTACAGGGGGGCAAGGAGATCAGCCCCAGCATTTT. Amino acid sequence: CAGSSTGGQGDQPQHF.

The chain is built from TRBV29-1 and TRBJ1-1; D gene unclear. The germline V gene has CDR1 SQVTM and CDR2 ANQGSEA. The V end lost 2 bases, the J end lost 1 base, and 2 bases lay between the germline ends. CDR3 size: 11 residues. CDR3 nucleotide sequence: TGCAGCGTTGAAAGGAACACTGAAGCTTTCTTT. This codes for CSVERNTEAFF.

This clonotype has just a few counts. The chain uses TRBV2 and TRBJ1-5; D is perhaps TRBD1 (5 bases). Germline-derived CDR1 and CDR2 are SNHLY and FYNNEI. The CDR3 contains 15 residues. The ends were cut back, 4 bases at V and 2 bases at J, with 12 bases in the middle. CDR3 protein: CASSAGTWGNQPQHF. The CDR3 nucleotides read TGTGCCAGCAGTGCCGGGACCTGGGGCAATCAGCCCCAGCATTTT. The variable domain in full, with the rest retrieved from reference TRBV2 and TRBJ1-5, is EPEVTQTPSHQVTQMGQEVILRCVPISNHLYFYWYRQILGQKVEFLVSFYNNEISEKSEIFDDQFSVERPDGSNFTLKIRSTKLEDSAMYFCASSAGTWGNQPQHFGDGTRLSIL.

V gene TRBV20-1 combines with J gene TRBJ2-1; 8 bases align to TRBD2. V lost 5 bases and J lost 2; bases outside the gene matches: 5. This CDR3 spans 14 amino acids. CDR1 DFQATT and CDR2 SNEGSKA come from the germline V gene (reference sequence). In DNA, the CDR3 is TGCAGTGCTGAGCGGGGGTCCACCTACAATGAGCAGTTCTTC. The encoded protein is CSAERGSTYNEQFF.

This chain links TRBV5-1 with TRBJ2-3, with 7 bases matching TRBD1. The CDR3 covers 15 residues. V shed 2 bases, J shed 6 bases, and the junction held 9 bases outside the gene matches. CDR1 SGHRS and CDR2 YFSETQ come from the germline V gene. The CDR3 nucleotides read TGCGCCAGCAGCTTAACGGCGACAGGGCTCGATACGCAGTATTTT. Translating it yields CASSLTATGLDTQYF.

This chain uses TRBV20-1 with TRBJ2-1, with a tentative D call TRBD1 (6 bases). Germline V gives CDR1 DFQATT, CDR2 SNEGSKA (reference sequence). The CDR3 runs to 19 residues. The CDR3: CIVSYRTVPRRDSYNEQFF. In DNA, the CDR3 is TGCATTGTTAGTTACCGGACAGTCCCACGCCGGGACTCCTACAATGAGCAGTTCTTC.

This clonotype has more than one count but fewer than ten. The CDR3 is CASSEALWDSSNQPQHF. For the CDR3, the DNA is TGTGCCAGCAGTGAAGCGCTTTGGGACAGTAGCAATCAGCCCCAGCATTTT. The V gene is TRBV2, the J gene TRBJ1-5, with 7 nucleotides matching TRBD1. J was trimmed by 0 bases and V by 0 bases; bases with no gene match: 5. Germline lookup yields CDR1 SNHLY and CDR2 FYNNEI. The CDR3 loop spans 17 amino acids.

This clonotype occurred many times. The rearrangement links TRBV4-1 to TRBJ2-2; weak D call: TRBD2 (7 bases). The CDR3 has 15 residues. The V end lost 6 bases, the J end lost 5 bases, and 16 bases lay between the germline ends. The germline V gene encodes CDR1 MGHRA and CDR2 YSYEKL. The CDR3 bases are TGCGCCAGCAGTCCGGGGGGCCGAGAGACCGGGGAGCTGTTTTTT. This gives the protein CASSPGGRETGELFF.

As for this clonotype: Here the CDR3 omits its conserved ending phenylalanine or tryptophan, so a read error is the likely source. The chain carries TRBV5-1 and TRBJ1-1; a weak D match, TRBD1 (6 bases). Germline CDR1 SGHRS, CDR2 YFSETQ. The CDR3 extends over 16 amino acids. Between the trimmed V and J ends, which lost 3 bases and 8 bases, there was a span of 23 bases. The CDR3 here is CASSSHAGRGRTEAFS. The CDR3, as DNA: TGCGCCAGCAGCTCCCACGCGGGGAGGGGGAGAACCGAAGCTTTCTCT.

This clonotype was recorded at least ten times. The chain has TRBV19 and TRBJ2-2; the match to TRBD2 covers 13 bases. Trimming removed 4 bases from V and 6 bases from J; junction bases left unmatched: 5. The germline V gene encodes CDR1 LNHDA and CDR2 SQIVND (reference sequence). The CDR3 is 16 residues long. The CDR3 sequence is CASSTGLAGSAGELFF. CDR3 in DNA: TGTGCCAGTAGTACGGGACTAGCGGGGTCAGCCGGGGAGCTGTTTTTT.

This clonotype was counted only a few times. The genes are TRBV1 and TRBJ2-7; the DNA was not compared with TRBD1, the D call given in the table. TRBV1 is deemed a pseudogene. The CDR3 is 17 residues long. The DNA for the CDR3 is TGCACCAGCAGCCAAGATCGCCCCGGGACAAAGTCCTACGAGCAGTACTTC. Protein: CTSSQDRPGTKSYEQYF.

The sample holds many counts of this clonotype. V is TRBV6-5 and J is TRBJ1-5; D not resolved. Germline V gives CDR1 MNHEY, CDR2 SVGAGI. V lost 2 bases and J lost 5, with 10 bases in between. This CDR3 is built from 14 residues. CDR3 DNA: TGTGCCAGCAGTTACAAGAGAACGGATCAGCCCCAGCATTTT. Translation: CASSYKRTDQPQHF.

There are many counts of this clonotype. This rearrangement joins TRBV28 to TRBJ2-7; D remains unclear. The CDR3 loop spans 14 amino acids. Trimming left V 2 bases short and J 2 bases short, with 10 bases between. Germline V gives CDR1 MDHEN, CDR2 SYDVKM. The CDR3 sequence: CASSLPPFTYEQYF. The CDR3, as DNA: TGTGCCAGCAGTTTACCCCCCTTTACCTACGAGCAGTACTTC.

Concerning this clonotype itself: Since a far larger clone is one base different, this is likely a read error. V gene TRBV2 combines with J gene TRBJ1-4; no firm D call. Germline V gene sequence: CDR1 SNHLY, CDR2 FYNNEI. The CDR3 is 13 amino acids. CDR3 region: CASSGAALDTQCF. For the CDR3, the DNA is TGTGCCAGCAGTGGGGCAGCGCTTGATACGCAGTGTTTT.

This clonotype was recorded at least ten times. This sequence joins TRBV7-9 and TRBJ2-5, with D perhaps matching TRBD2 (5 bases). Deletions cut 5 bases from V and 6 bases from J, with 16 bases between. The CDR3 has 14 amino acids. In germline, CDR1 is SEHNR, CDR2 FQNEAQ (reference sequence). The CDR3 DNA reads as TGTGCCAGCAGCCTGGATGTGGGAGAAAAGACCCAGTACTTC. Protein: CASSLDVGEKTQYF.

This clonotype was recorded at least ten times. The V gene is TRBV28, the J gene TRBJ1-1, with 11 bases fitting TRBD1. The V and J ends lost 5 bases and 1 base, in that order; junction bases with no gene match: 6. CDR3 length: 16 amino acids. Germline-derived CDR1 and CDR2 are MDHEN and SYDVKM. The CDR3 region is CASSAGTGGPNTEAFF. In DNA, the CDR3 is TGTGCCAGCAGTGCCGGGACAGGGGGACCGAACACTGAAGCTTTCTTT.

About this clonotype: A much larger clone lies one base from this, so it may be a read error. The chain combines TRBV20-1 with TRBJ2-3; D is perhaps TRBD1 or TRBD2 (6 bases each). Germline lookup yields CDR1 DFQATT and CDR2 SNEGSKA (reference sequence). Trimming took 1 base from V and 7 from J, leaving 15 bases between them. The CDR3 runs to 14 residues. Here the CDR3 DNA reads TGCAGTGCTAGAGGGGGGCTAGCGATAAATACGCAGTATTTT. It codes for CSARGGLAINTQYF.

This clonotype came up a few times. The chain uses TRBV3-1 and TRBJ2-1, with D possibly TRBD1 on 6 matching bases. V lost 0 bases and J 3 bases, leaving 15 bases between the germline ends. The CDR3 is made up of 17 amino acids. The germline CDR1 and CDR2 sequences are LGHDT and YNNKEL (reference sequence). CDR3 DNA: TGTGCCAGCAGCCAAGATCGGTCGGACAGTCGCTACAATGAGCAGTTCTTC. This gives the protein CASSQDRSDSRYNEQFF.

This clonotype was counted ten times or more. The chain recombines TRBV5-1 with TRBJ1-4; TRBD1 might be the D (6 bases). Germline V gives CDR1 SGHRS, CDR2 YFSETQ. The CDR3 has 16 residues. The V end was cut by 1 base, the J end by 4 bases, with 14 bases between. CDR3 sequence (DNA): TGCGCCAGCAGCTTGACCTCAGGACAGCGTAATGAAAAACTGTTTTTT. Protein: CASSLTSGQRNEKLFF. Using reference TRBV5-1 and TRBJ1-4 for the parts outside the CDR3, the full variable domain is KAGVTQTPRYLIKTRGQQVTLSCSPISGHRSVSWYQQTPGQGLQFLFEYFSETQRNKGNFPGRFSGRQFSNSRSEMNVSTLELGDSALYLCASSLTSGQRNEKLFFGSGTQLSVL.

This clonotype was detected a few times. The chain carries TRBV10-3 and TRBJ1-2; D is unresolved. Trimming took off 0 bases at V and 8 bases at J, with 16 bases between the two ends. This CDR3 contains 15 residues. Germline loops: CDR1 ENHRY, CDR2 SYGVKD. The CDR3 nucleotides read TGTGCCATCAGTGAGTCAGTATCGGGGTCGGCCGGCTACACCTTC. Its translation: CAISESVSGSAGYTF.

In its sample, this clonotype was seen many times. This chain joins TRBV7-3 and TRBJ2-1; TRBD1 or TRBD2 may be the D gene (5 bases each). This CDR3 comprises 14 residues. Deletions cut 4 bases from V and 4 bases from J, with 11 bases between. Germline values: CDR1 SGHTA, CDR2 FQGTGA. DNA for the CDR3: TGTGCCAGCAGCTCCGGGACCTCTTACAATGAGCAGTTCTTC. Translated, it gives CASSSGTSYNEQFF.

This clonotype has at least ten counts. V is TRBV5-1 and J is TRBJ2-3; 9 nucleotides match TRBD2. Trimming at V came to 2 bases and at J to 0 bases, leaving 4 bases not matched to a gene. The CDR3 extends over 16 amino acids. Germline CDR1 SGHRS, CDR2 YFSETQ. The CDR3 loop is CASSFSGGLSTDTQYF. CDR3 bases: TGCGCCAGCAGCTTCAGCGGGGGGCTGAGCACAGATACGCAGTATTTT.

Ten or more counts support this clonotype. V usage is TRBV4-1 and J usage is TRBJ2-7; D not resolved. The CDR3 has 13 amino acids. With 1 base removed from V and 4 bases from J, the gap between germline ends came to 8 bases. From germline, CDR1 is MGHRA and CDR2 YSYEKL. The CDR3, as DNA: TGCGCCAGCAGCCAAGGCCGTGATTACGAGCAGTACTTC. It codes for CASSQGRDYEQYF.

This clonotype was detected a few times. The chain is built from TRBV18 and TRBJ2-1; D is uncertain. This CDR3 contains 16 residues. Germline CDR1 reads KGHSH; CDR2 reads LQKENI. V gave up 2 bases and J gave up 0 bases, with 11 bases separating them. The CDR3 is CASSPLGFSSYNEQFF. DNA of the CDR3: TGTGCCAGCTCACCATTGGGGTTTAGCTCCTACAATGAGCAGTTCTTC. Looking up the rest from reference TRBV18 and TRBJ2-1 gives the full variable domain: NAGVMQNPRHLVRRRGQEARLRCSPMKGHSHVYWYRQLPEEGLKFMVYLQKENIIDESGMPKERFSAEFPKEGPSILRIQQVVRGDSAAYFCASSPLGFSSYNEQFFGPGTRLTVL.

The rearrangement links TRBV3-1 to TRBJ1-1; a possible D gene is TRBD1 (5 bases). This CDR3 region has 14 residues. Trimming stripped 4 bases from V and 5 bases from J, with 14 bases between. CDR1 and CDR2 (germline): LGHDT, YNNKEL (reference sequence). CDR3 DNA sequence: TGTGCCAGCAGCCCCCGCGGGGCTGGTACTGAAGCTTTCTTT. Protein: CASSPRGAGTEAFF.

The sample holds many counts of this clonotype. V usage is TRBV27 and J usage is TRBJ1-4; D gene uncertain. Germline CDR1 MNHEY, CDR2 SMNVEV (reference sequence). V dropped 5 bases and J dropped 4 bases, with 8 bases sitting between them. CDR3 size: 13 residues. For the CDR3, the DNA is TGTGCCAGCAGTCCGCGGCGTAATGAAAAACTGTTTTTT. Its protein product is CASSPRRNEKLFF.

The chain employs TRBV12-3 or TRBV12-4 and TRBJ1-2, with 8 nucleotides matching TRBD1. The length of the CDR3 is 12 residues. The trim removed 2 bases at V and 11 bases at J, leaving 4 bases unmatched. The CDR3 reads CASSLQGQVYTF. The CDR3 DNA reads as TGTGCCAGCAGTTTACAGGGACAGGTGTACACCTTC.